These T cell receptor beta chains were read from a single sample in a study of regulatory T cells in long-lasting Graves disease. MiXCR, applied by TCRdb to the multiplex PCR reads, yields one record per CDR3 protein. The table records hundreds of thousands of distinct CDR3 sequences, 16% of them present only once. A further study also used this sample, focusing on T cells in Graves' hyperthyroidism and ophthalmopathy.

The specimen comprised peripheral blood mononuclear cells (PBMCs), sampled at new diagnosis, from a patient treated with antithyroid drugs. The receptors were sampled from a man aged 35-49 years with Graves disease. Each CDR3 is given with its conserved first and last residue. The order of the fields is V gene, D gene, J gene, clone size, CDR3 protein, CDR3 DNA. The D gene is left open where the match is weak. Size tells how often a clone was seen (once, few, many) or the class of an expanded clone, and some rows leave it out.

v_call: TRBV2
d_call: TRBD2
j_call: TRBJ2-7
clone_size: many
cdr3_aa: CASSELGGGNAEQYF
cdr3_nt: TGTGCCAGCAGTGAACTGGGCGGGGGGAATGCCGAGCAGTACTTC

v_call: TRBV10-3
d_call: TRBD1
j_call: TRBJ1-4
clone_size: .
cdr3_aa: CAISGGQNNEKLFF
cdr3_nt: TGTGCCATCAGTGGGGGACAGAATAATGAAAAACTGTTTTTT

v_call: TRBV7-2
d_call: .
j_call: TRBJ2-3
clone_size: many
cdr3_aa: CASSSRGLDTQYF
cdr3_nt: TGTGCCAGCAGCTCTAGGGGTTTAGATACGCAGTATTTT

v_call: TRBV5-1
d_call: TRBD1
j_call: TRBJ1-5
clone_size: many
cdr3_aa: CASRWDSNQPQHF
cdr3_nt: TGCGCCAGCAGGTGGGACAGTAATCAGCCCCAGCATTTT

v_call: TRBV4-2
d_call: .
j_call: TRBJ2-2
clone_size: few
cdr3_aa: CASSQDRGLNTGELFF
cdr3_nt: TGTGCCAGCAGCCAAGATCGAGGGCTAAACACCGGGGAGCTGTTTTTT

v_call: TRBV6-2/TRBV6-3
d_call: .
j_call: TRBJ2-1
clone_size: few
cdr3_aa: CASSEGGNEQFF
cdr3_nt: TGTGCCAGCAGTGAGGGGGGTAATGAGCAGTTCTTC

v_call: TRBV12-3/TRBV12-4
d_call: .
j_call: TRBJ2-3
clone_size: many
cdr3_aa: CASSPGGRTDTQYF
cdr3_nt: TGTGCCAGCAGTCCCGGGGGCCGCACAGATACGCAGTATTTT

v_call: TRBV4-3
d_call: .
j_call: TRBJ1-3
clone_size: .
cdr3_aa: CASSPGRQPGNTIYF
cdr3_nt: TGCGCCAGCAGTCCGGGGAGGCAGCCAGGAAACACCATATATTTT

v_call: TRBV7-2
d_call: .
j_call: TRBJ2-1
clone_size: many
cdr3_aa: CASSPTLAGLYNEQFF
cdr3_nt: TGTGCCAGCAGCCCAACCCTCGCGGGGCTATACAATGAGCAGTTCTTC

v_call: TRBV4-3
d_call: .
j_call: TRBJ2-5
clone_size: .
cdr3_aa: CASSQDLVRTGIETQYF
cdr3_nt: TGCGCCAGCAGCCAAGATTTGGTTCGGACGGGTATAGAGACCCAGTACTTC

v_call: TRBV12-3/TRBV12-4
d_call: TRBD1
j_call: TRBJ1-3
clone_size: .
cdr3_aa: CASYRGSGNTIYF
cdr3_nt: TGTGCCAGTTACAGGGGCTCTGGAAACACCATATATTTT

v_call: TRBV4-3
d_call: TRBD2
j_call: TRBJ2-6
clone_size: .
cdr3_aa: CASSRLLAGVHSGANVLTF
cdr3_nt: TGCGCCAGCAGCCGACTTCTAGCGGGGGTCCACTCTGGGGCCAACGTCCTGACTTTC

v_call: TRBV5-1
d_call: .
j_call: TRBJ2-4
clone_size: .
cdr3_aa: CASSLGPRGAKNIQYF
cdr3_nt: TGCGCCAGCAGCTTGGGCCCCAGGGGAGCCAAAAACATTCAGTACTTC